The 5 T cell receptor beta chains given below trace back to one sample, sequenced in a study of cytomegalovirus exposure and HLA in healthy donors. Researchers ran the PCR with 60 Vbeta and 13 Jbeta primers. Libraries were prepared by immunoSEQ multiplex PCR; TCRdb keeps only in-frame clonotypes and omits some of them. The sample lists more than 95,000 clones, 65% to 85% occurring once. Sample: PBMCs. The receptors were gathered from a man aged 18 to 29 in good health and CMV-seropositive.

The chain uses TRBV12-5 and TRBJ1-1; no firm D call. Looked up from germline, CDR1 is LGHNT and CDR2 is FRNRAP. The CDR3 is made up of 13 amino acids. V lost 5 bases and J lost 2, with 9 bases in between. The CDR3 sequence is CASGPEVNTEAFF. For the CDR3, the DNA is TGTGCTAGTGGTCCAGAGGTAAACACTGAAGCTTTCTTT.

This clone was detected once. The chain joins TRBV30 to TRBJ2-5; D possibly corresponds to TRBD2 (6 bases). The germline V gene encodes CDR1 GTSNPN and CDR2 SVGIG (reference sequence). The CDR3 spans 14 residues. V lost 1 base and J 1 base, leaving 10 bases between the germline ends. CDR3 in amino acids: CAWSDGTSQETQYF. Here the CDR3 DNA reads TGTGCCTGGAGTGACGGGACTTCCCAAGAGACCCAGTACTTC.

The rearrangement links TRBV7-2 to TRBJ2-3; 7 positions match TRBD2. V lost 5 bases and J lost 2; bases outside the gene matches: 7. Germline loops: CDR1 SGHTA, CDR2 FQGNSA. The CDR3 runs to 15 residues. The CDR3 region has the DNA TGTGCCAGCAGCATTCAGCGGGGTTACACAGATACGCAGTATTTT. Protein product: CASSIQRGYTDTQYF.

On this clone: The DNA is left out, because the CDR3 cannot be placed on it with certainty; the CDR3 is given as TCRdb lists it. The chain couples TRBV25-1 to TRBJ1-4. The CDR3 has 15 amino acids, counting both end residues. Germline CDR1 MGHDK, CDR2 SYGVNS. The chain's CDR3 is CASSDFRGGGEKLFF.

Only one count was recorded for this clone. This sequence joins TRBV19 and TRBJ1-1; possibly TRBD1 for D (5 bases). Trimming took off 3 bases at V and 0 bases at J, with 11 bases between the two ends. Germline CDR1 reads LNHDA; CDR2 reads SQIVND (reference sequence). This CDR3 has 15 amino acids. The CDR3 region is CASSIPGGLNTEAFF. The CDR3 DNA reads TGTGCCAGTAGTATCCCCGGGGGACTGAACACTGAAGCTTTCTTT.